The present entry profiles one TCR beta chain with its context. Methods used by the authors: Reference gene primer amplification in the assay estimated nucleated cell counts. The repertoire was sequenced with immunoSEQ multiplex PCR; TCRdb's copy has only in-frame clones and lacks some. V, J and clone size derive from that table, while D and trimming were established from the DNA sequence. The sample lists around 180,000 clones, approximately 87% seen once, with 2.5% in the top ten. The V end was cut by 2 bases, the J end by 2 bases, with 18 bases between. Germline CDR1 is MGHRA and CDR2 is YSYEKL. The CDR3 consists of 17 residues. This entry comes from a study of blood T cell repertoires in COVID-19. The wider study: PBMCs, B-cell-depleted T cells, or T cells provided the cDNA or gDNA that made up the material.

The sample consisted of peripheral blood. This sequence joins TRBV4-1 and TRBJ1-2; possible D gene TRBD1, 6 bases. This sequence was found in a man in his forties or fifties with active or convalescent COVID-19. The CDR3 loop reads CASSQKGTGSNNYGYTF. The DNA for the CDR3 is TGCGCCAGCAGCCAAAAGGGAACAGGGAGTAACAACTATGGCTACACCTTC.